This TCR beta chain was found in a study of cytomegalovirus exposure and HLA in healthy donors. Study conclusions and caveats: In most subjects, TCR beta sequences reportedly gave accurate predictions of HLA-A and HLA-B alleles. Most observed TCR sequences were rare, whereas some public TCRs were detected in many donors.

A word on this clone: Its matching antigen is unknown.

Trimming removed 0 bases at V and 6 bases at J, with 9 bases between. In germline, CDR1 is SGHRS, CDR2 YFSETQ. The CDR3 runs 13 residues. PCR primers comprised 60 Vbeta and 13 Jbeta primers. The data were produced by immunoSEQ multiplex PCR, yet TCRdb's version contains in-frame clones alone and is incomplete. The sample has about 96,000 clones, 64% seen once; the top ten hold under 4%. The TCR comes from a man aged 60 to 69 in good health and CMV-seronegative. The chain recombines TRBV5-1 with TRBJ1-2; D unresolved. Sample: PBMCs. DNA of the CDR3: TGCGCCAGCAGCTTGGCGGGGTTCAATGGCTACACCTTC. Amino acids: CASSLAGFNGYTF.